This T cell receptor beta chain was obtained from a study of cytomegalovirus exposure and HLA in healthy donors. Study details: An earlier analysis identified more than 90 million unique TCR beta sequences in 150 million to 200 million T cells.

A remark on this clone: Its antigen is not identified.

V lost 5 bases, J lost 1 base, and 4 bases stayed unmatched. The CDR3 sequence is 15 residues long. From germline, CDR1 is MDHEN and CDR2 SYDVKM. The PCR used 60 Vbeta and 13 Jbeta primers. Repertoires were generated with immunoSEQ multiplex PCR, while TCRdb's copy carries only in-frame clones and drops some. The sample shows 150,000 to 200,000 clones, 75% to 80% of them seen only once. Study-wide points: Associated with cytomegalovirus, according to the listing, were some 180 TCR beta chains. In a later analysis, productive TCRs from donors in an Asian-associated ancestry cluster reportedly carried fewer N-insertions than the cohort mean. Roughly even sequencing depth across donors was the assumption behind the presence/absence analyses.

The chain combines TRBV28 with TRBJ1-1, with 10 bases that match TRBD1. The source is a woman between 45 and 65 years old in good health and CMV-seropositive. Sequencing was carried out using PBMCs. CDR3 in amino acids: CASSPGQGWNTEAFF. CDR3 bases: TGTGCCAGCAGTCCGGGACAGGGGTGGAACACTGAAGCTTTCTTT.